The TCR beta chain under discussion was sequenced for a study of cytomegalovirus exposure and HLA in healthy donors. Study results and limitations: Productive status was seen about 90% or about 30% of the time for most TCR beta V segments in an earlier analysis.

This CDR3 has 14 residues. Germline assignment: CDR1 LNHDA and CDR2 SQIVND (reference sequence). Trimming removed 3 bases from V and 10 bases from J, with 16 bases in between. As regards this clone: Its target is unknown.

PCR amplification relied on 60 Vbeta primers (plus 13 Jbeta primers). Method: immunoSEQ multiplex PCR; TCRdb's copy keeps in-frame clones and lacks some. The sample lists around 170,000 clones; more than 60% were seen once. This receptor was obtained from a woman aged 35 to 49 in good health and CMV-seropositive. This sequence joins TRBV19 and TRBJ2-1; a weak D match, TRBD2 (6 bases). Material for sequencing was PBMCs. CDR3 DNA: TGTGCCAGTAGTATTGGCGCGGGGTTGAGGGAGCAGTTCTTC. It encodes CASSIGAGLREQFF.